This T cell receptor beta chain derives from a study of T cell responses to AZD1222 COVID-19 vaccine. Study context: Researchers grouped second doses given at about 4 or about 12 weeks into one pool. Broader study findings: It was only after the peak T cell response that any repertoires were sampled. Baseline antibody screening turned up just a handful of seropositive AZD1222 recipients. Two AZD1222 administrations were followed by greater Spike-specific TCR breadth and depth.

In regard to this clone: No antigen is known for it. Since the CDR3 does not end with the conserved phenylalanine or tryptophan, this likely comes from a read error. The DNA is omitted, as the CDR3 cannot be located on it reliably, and the CDR3 follows TCRdb's listing.

Some clones are missing from TCRdb's copy, which holds only in-frame ones; the method was immunoSEQ multiplex PCR. The repertoire consists of roughly 100,000 clones, with 88% occurring once and the leading ten covering less than 9.5%. The germline V gene encodes CDR1 LGHNA and CDR2 YNFKEQ. The CDR3 extends over 13 residues, inclusive of both ends. V is TRBV4-2 and J is TRBJ2-2; the table's D call of TRBD2 was not tested on the DNA. The clonotype originates from an adult in good health. This material consisted of peripheral blood, taken on day 0 of AZD1222 vaccination. CDR3 sequence: CASSQDWGAGGTP.